Here is one T cell receptor beta chain with its context. Its antigen is currently unknown. This sample was included in a study of T cell responses to AZD1222 COVID-19 vaccine. Findings of the study overall: Distributed over spike, vaccine-associated CD4 TCRs predominated at 160-218 and 743-854. Most donors were white British and more were female, and clonal diversity was possibly underestimated.

Per germline, CDR1 SGHNT and CDR2 YYREEE (reference sequence). The CDR3 is made up of 17 amino acids. With 4 bases clipped from V and 1 base from J, the junction kept 5 bases outside the gene matches. Clones were read by immunoSEQ multiplex PCR, and TCRdb kept only the in-frame ones, dropping some. In the table there are tens of thousands of clones, around 86% of which are singletons. This sequence originates from an adult who received the AZD1222 COVID-19 vaccine. The V gene is TRBV5-4, the J gene TRBJ2-5; 15 bases map to TRBD2. The starting material was peripheral blood, obtained 28 days after the second AZD1222 dose. DNA for the CDR3: TGTGCCAGCAGCGCGGGACTAGCGGGGGGCGGCCAAGAGACCCAGTACTTC. Its translation is CASSAGLAGGGQETQYF.